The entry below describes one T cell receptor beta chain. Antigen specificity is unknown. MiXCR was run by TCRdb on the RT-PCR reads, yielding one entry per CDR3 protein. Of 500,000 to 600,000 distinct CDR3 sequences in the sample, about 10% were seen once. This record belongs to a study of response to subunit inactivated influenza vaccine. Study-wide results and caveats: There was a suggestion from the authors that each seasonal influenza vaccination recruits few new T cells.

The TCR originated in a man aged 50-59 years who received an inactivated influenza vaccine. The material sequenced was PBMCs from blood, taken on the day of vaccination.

This CDR3 is CAISEPTTSGGAFSETQYF. CDR3 in DNA: TGTGCCATCAGTGAGCCCACGACTAGCGGGGGGGCGTTTTCAGAGACCCAGTACTTC. The chain employs TRBV10-3 and TRBJ2-5; TRBD2 matches 14 bases. The CDR3 contains 19 residues. J lost 4 bases, V lost 2 bases, and 12 bases had no gene match. Germline CDR1 and CDR2: ENHRY and SYGVKD.